These 2 T cell receptor beta chains originate from one sample sequenced in a study of blood T cells in healthy people across ages (dated by TCRdb to about 2015). Library preparation employed 5' RACE. Sequenced using an Illumina HiSeq 2500. A second PCR of about 6 to 11 cycles was performed with a sample-barcoded 5' primer and a J-beta primer mix. The public sequencing data were trimmed at Q25 with fastp and processed into clonotypes with MiXCR by TCRdb, which kept only in-frame beta chains. For every CDR3 protein sequence, its rows merge into one entry that carries the most common genes and DNA. For this sample there are 800,000 or so distinct CDR3 sequences; about 42% appear just once. The ten largest clonotypes hold about a sixth of the sample. Input material: blood. These receptors all stem from an older man in good health.

The V call is TRBV20-1, the J call TRBJ2-1; 11 bases map to TRBD1. Trimming at V came to 5 bases and at J to 10 bases, leaving 13 bases not matched to a gene. Germline CDR1 is DFQATT and CDR2 is SNEGSKA (reference sequence). CDR3 length: 15 residues. CDR3: CSARPWTGGSYEQFF. The CDR3 DNA is TGCAGTGCTCGTCCCTGGACAGGGGGCTCTTACGAGCAGTTCTTC.

V usage is TRBV29-1 and J usage is TRBJ2-5; 12 nucleotides match TRBD1. The junction had 5 bases not matched to a gene; V was cut back by 7 bases and J by 5 bases. CDR3 length equals 13 residues. Germline assignment: CDR1 SQVTM and CDR2 ANQGSEA. CDR3 bases: TGCAGCGGTGGGACAGGGGGCGTGGAGACCCAGTACTTC. Its translation is CSGGTGGVETQYF.